A single sample gave rise to the 6 T cell receptor beta chains below, sequenced in a study of low-dose radiotherapy and immunotherapy resistance in tumors. First-strand cDNA relied on TRAV- and TRBV-specific primers spanning alpha and beta chains. TCR amplification ran roughly 21 PCR cycles using constant-region and V-primer adapter primers. TCRdb fed the reads into MiXCR, producing one record per CDR3 protein. The table lists approximately 91,000 distinct CDR3 sequences, about 20% of them singletons. Time point specified: after trial treatment. Treatment in this sample: LDRT plus nivolumab, ipilimumab, low-dose cyclophosphamide and aspirin (RACIN trial). The source was PBMCs, collected after low-dose radiotherapy plus immunotherapy. The receptors shown here come from a female donor with ovarian cancer.

This clonotype came up many times. This chain joins TRBV10-3 and TRBJ2-7; the D gene could be TRBD1 or TRBD2 (5 bases each). This CDR3 contains 15 residues. Germline V gene sequence: CDR1 ENHRY, CDR2 SYGVKD. V lost 8 bases, J lost 0 bases, and 17 bases lay in between. The CDR3, as DNA: TGTGCCATCGGTACGCGTTCGAGGGGCTCCTACGAGCAGTACTTC. This sequence encodes CAIGTRSRGSYEQYF.

In its sample, this clonotype was seen many times. The V gene is TRBV25-1, the J gene TRBJ2-3, with 12 positions matching TRBD1. Germline values: CDR1 MGHDK, CDR2 SYGVNS. The CDR3 is 17 amino acids. V lost 5 bases to trimming and J lost 3 bases; unmatched junction nucleotides: 9. In DNA form, the CDR3 reads TGTGCCAGCAGTTCCGTTTGGGGACAGGGGGCAACAGATACGCAGTATTTT. Its protein product is CASSSVWGQGATDTQYF.

This clonotype was counted many times. The V call is TRBV3-1, the J call TRBJ2-7; 9 bases line up with TRBD1. Germline-derived CDR1 and CDR2 are LGHDT and YNNKEL (reference sequence). J gave up 5 bases and V 1 base, and 6 bases lay outside the gene matches. CDR3 length equals 15 residues. CDR3 loop: CASSQAQGAFHEQYF. DNA for the CDR3: TGTGCCAGCAGCCAAGCACAGGGGGCTTTCCACGAGCAGTACTTC.

This clonotype has at least ten counts. This chain joins TRBV7-2 and TRBJ2-5, with unresolved D. CDR1 is SGHTA, CDR2 FQGNSA, per germline. This CDR3 is 15 amino acids long. Trimming left V 5 bases short and J 2 bases short, with 15 bases between. DNA of the CDR3: TGTGCCAGCAGCCAGAGACCCATGCGGCAAGAGACCCAGTACTTC. It is translated as CASSQRPMRQETQYF. Supplemented by reference TRBV7-2 and TRBJ2-5, the full variable domain reads GAGVSQSPSNKVTEKGKDVELRCDPISGHTALYWYRQSLGQGLEFLIYFQGNSAPDKSGLPSDRFSAERTGGSVSTLTIQRTQQEDSAVYLCASSQRPMRQETQYFGPGTRLLVL.

Concerning this clonotype itself: A read error is likely here: a far larger clone is one base away. V gene TRBV5-3 combines with J gene TRBJ2-2; D may be TRBD1 (5 bases). Being an ORF, TRBV5-3 has a function that is uncertain. The CDR3 covers 17 residues. The CDR3 protein is CASSSNRAGTNTGELFF. CDR3 nucleotides: TGTGCCAGCAGCTCAAATCGGGCAGGGACGAACACCGGGGAGCTGTTTTTT.

This clonotype was detected many times. The gene calls are TRBV5-1 and TRBJ2-3; 7 bases are shared with TRBD2. V was pared by 4 bases and J by 2 bases, with 7 bases of the junction left unmatched. The CDR3 contains 15 residues. Germline V gene sequence: CDR1 SGHRS, CDR2 YFSETQ. The CDR3 DNA follows: TGCGCCAGCAGCACGTCCGGGACTAACACAGATACGCAGTATTTT. This sequence encodes CASSTSGTNTDTQYF.